Each of the 28 T cell receptor beta chains below was sequenced from the same sample in a study of PD-1 blockade in classical Hodgkin lymphoma. Sequenced by immunoSEQ multiplex PCR; TCRdb stores in-frame clones only, minus some. The sample carries about 31,000 clones, around 81% recorded once. Time point denoted: cycle 4 day 1 (C4D1), after five to seven weeks of nivolumab. After autologous stem cell transplantation all patients relapsed, and prior brentuximab vedotin exposure differed between cohorts. The sample here was peripheral blood mononuclear cells (PBMCs), taken before the fourth cycle of nivolumab. Receptor source: a human donor with classical Hodgkin lymphoma.

The rearrangement uses TRBV7-2 and TRBJ2-5; D gene ambiguous. Germline V CDR1 and CDR2: SGHTA, FQGNSA. Between the trimmed V and J ends, which lost 3 bases and 5 bases, there was a span of 10 bases. The CDR3 is 13 amino acids. In DNA form, the CDR3 reads TGTGCCAGCAGCTTGGGGTATCGGGAGACCCAGTACTTC. Protein: CASSLGYRETQYF.

The chain uses TRBV18 and TRBJ2-5; 7 bases line up with TRBD1. Germline-derived CDR1 and CDR2 are KGHSH and LQKENI. The CDR3 is made up of 14 amino acids. With V trimmed by 3 bases and J by 3 bases, 4 bases remained unmatched. The CDR3 DNA reads TGTGCCAGCTCACCGACGGGACAGAAAGAGACCCAGTACTTC. It codes for CASSPTGQKETQYF.

This clone was seen once. The rearrangement uses TRBV7-3 and TRBJ2-1; 7 bases are a match to TRBD2. Unmatched junction bases numbered 5, after V lost 0 bases and J lost 0 bases. CDR3 size: 17 residues. Germline V lookup: CDR1 SGHTA, CDR2 FQGTGA. CDR3 in DNA: TGTGCCAGCAGCTTAACGGTTGGGGAGGGCTCCTACAATGAGCAGTTCTTC. Protein sequence: CASSLTVGEGSYNEQFF.

This chain joins TRBV13 and TRBJ1-1; D is unresolved. Germline V gene data show CDR1 as PRHDT and CDR2 as FYEKMQ (reference sequence). V was clipped by 0 bases and J by 1 base, with 3 bases between them. The length of the CDR3 is 13 residues. CDR3 DNA sequence: TGTGCCAGCAGCTTAGGTTGGAACACTGAAGCTTTCTTT. As protein: CASSLGWNTEAFF.

The rearrangement joins TRBV9 to TRBJ2-5; 11 bases map to TRBD2. Losses at the gene ends were 3 bases for V and 2 bases for J; bases not matched to a gene: 6. The germline gives CDR1 SGDLS, CDR2 YYNGEE. This CDR3 spans 16 amino acids. CDR3 bases: TGTGCCAGCAGCGGAAATAGCGGGGGGGTTCAAGAGACCCAGTACTTC. This translates into CASSGNSGGVQETQYF.

This clone showed up just once. The chain links TRBV7-9 to TRBJ2-3; no firm D call. Per germline, CDR1 SEHNR and CDR2 FQNEAQ (reference sequence). The V gene lost 1 base and the J gene lost 6 bases, with 8 bases spanning the gap. This CDR3 has 13 amino acids. The CDR3 bases are TGTGCCAGCAGCTTAGGCCAGAAGGATACGCAGTATTTT. This encodes CASSLGQKDTQYF.

The rearrangement uses TRBV4-1 and TRBJ2-6; perhaps TRBD2 as D (5 bases). Germline loops: CDR1 MGHRA, CDR2 YSYEKL. Trimming removed 1 base at V and 3 bases at J, with 13 bases between. The length of the CDR3 is 17 residues. CDR3 sequence: CASSQGRARGGANVLTF. The CDR3 coding sequence is TGCGCCAGCAGCCAAGGAAGGGCCCGGGGTGGGGCCAACGTCCTGACTTTC.

The CDR3 is CASSQDRAPGGSYNEQFF. The CDR3 DNA is TGCGCCAGCAGCCAAGATAGAGCGCCAGGAGGTTCCTACAATGAGCAGTTCTTC. The rearrangement links TRBV4-1 to TRBJ2-1; weak D call: TRBD2 (5 bases). The V and J ends lost 0 bases and 1 base respectively, with 16 bases between them. Germline loops: CDR1 MGHRA, CDR2 YSYEKL. CDR3 length equals 18 residues.

The chain employs TRBV10-3 and TRBJ2-7; 8 bases match TRBD1. The length of the CDR3 is 14 residues. Germline V gene data show CDR1 as ENHRY and CDR2 as SYGVKD. The V segment lost 3 bases and the J segment 4 bases; nucleotides outside the gene matches: 5. CDR3 nucleotides: TGTGCCATCAGTGACGGGGACAGGTTGTACGAGCAGTACTTC. Amino acid sequence: CAISDGDRLYEQYF.

The chain recombines TRBV6-6 with TRBJ1-2, with D uncertain. This CDR3 contains 11 residues. V was pared by 11 bases and J by 4 bases, with 11 bases between. CDR1 is MNHNY, CDR2 SVGAGI, per germline (reference sequence). The CDR3 sequence is CAGLEGYGYTF. The CDR3 region has the DNA TGTGCCGGGCTGGAGGGCTATGGCTACACCTTC.

V and J are TRBV7-8 and TRBJ1-2, with D unclear. Looked up from germline, CDR1 is SGHVS and CDR2 is FQNEAQ. V was pared by 1 base and J by 8 bases, with 11 bases between. The CDR3 spans 13 residues. The DNA for the CDR3 is TGTGCCAGCAGCTTAGTTTCCAGGCAGGGCTACACCTTC. It specifies CASSLVSRQGYTF. The full variable domain, in which reference TRBV7-8 and TRBJ1-2 provide the parts outside the CDR3, is GAGVSQSPRYKVAKRGQDVALRCDPISGHVSLFWYQQALGQGPEFLTYFQNEAQLDKSGLPSDRFFAERPEGSVSTLKIQRTQQEDSAVYLCASSLVSRQGYTFGSGTRLTVV.

This sequence joins TRBV10-3 and TRBJ2-3, with TRBD2 identical over 13 bases. After removal of 6 bases from V and 0 bases from J, the junction contained 6 bases not matched to a gene. Germline V gives CDR1 ENHRY, CDR2 SYGVKD. The CDR3 has 17 amino acids. In nucleotides, the CDR3 is TGTGCCATCAGAGGACTAGCGGGAGAGCATAGCACAGATACGCAGTATTTT. It specifies CAIRGLAGEHSTDTQYF.

V is TRBV18 and J is TRBJ2-2; TRBD2 aligns across 10 bases. This CDR3 spans 16 amino acids. Germline assignment: CDR1 KGHSH and CDR2 LQKENI. Trimming at V came to 0 bases and at J to 4 bases, leaving 2 bases not matched to a gene. The CDR3 reads CASSPPASGSTGELFF. CDR3 in DNA: TGTGCCAGCTCACCACCGGCTAGCGGGAGCACCGGGGAGCTGTTTTTT.

The genes are TRBV15 and TRBJ2-5, with D maybe TRBD2 (5 bases). Per the germline V gene, CDR1 is LNHNV and CDR2 is YYDKDF (reference sequence). V shed 8 bases and J shed 2 bases, with 12 bases lying between them. CDR3 length equals 13 residues. CDR3 residues: CATSGGLQETQYF. CDR3 DNA sequence: TGTGCCACCTCAGGCGGGCTTCAAGAGACCCAGTACTTC.

The chain joins TRBV28 to TRBJ2-7; D gene ambiguous. This CDR3 comprises 14 residues. Trimming pared 5 bases from V and 4 bases from J, leaving 15 bases between. Per germline, CDR1 MDHEN and CDR2 SYDVKM. This chain's CDR3 is CASSRNGIGYEQYF. Here the CDR3 DNA reads TGTGCCAGCAGTCGAAATGGGATTGGATACGAGCAGTACTTC.

The chain employs TRBV6-5 and TRBJ1-2; D is possibly TRBD1 (5 bases). CDR1 and CDR2 (germline): MNHEY, SVGAGI. V was shortened by 0 bases and J by 7 bases, with 9 bases between the two germline ends. The CDR3 spans 13 residues. CDR3 DNA sequence: TGTGCCAGCAGTTACTCGTCAGGGCTTGGCTACACCTTC. This sequence encodes CASSYSSGLGYTF.

This clone appeared a single time. The chain uses TRBV11-3 and TRBJ1-1, with D unresolved. V lost 5 bases, J lost 0 bases, and 22 bases lay in between. The CDR3 has 18 residues. Germline CDR1 is SGHNT and CDR2 is YENEEA. DNA for the CDR3: TGTGCCAGCAGCCCCGTCCGGTCGAACCTTCCCCTGAACACTGAAGCTTTCTTT. Translated: CASSPVRSNLPLNTEAFF. The complete variable domain, with remaining parts taken from reference TRBV11-3 and TRBJ1-1, reads EAGVVQSPRYKIIEKKQPVAFWCNPISGHNTLYWYLQNLGQGPELLIRYENEEAVDDSQLPKDRFSAERLKGVDSTLKIQPAELGDSAVYLCASSPVRSNLPLNTEAFFGQGTRLTVV.

The chain joins TRBV27 to TRBJ1-1; D ambiguous. The germline V gene has CDR1 MNHEY and CDR2 SMNVEV (reference sequence). The CDR3 runs to 14 residues. Trimming removed 2 bases at V and 0 bases at J, with 7 bases between. As DNA, the CDR3 is TGTGCCAGCAGTTTAGTCAGGATGAACACTGAAGCTTTCTTT. This encodes CASSLVRMNTEAFF.

The gene calls are TRBV29-1 and TRBJ2-6; D unresolved. The CDR3 covers 15 residues. From germline, CDR1 is SQVTM and CDR2 ANQGSEA. V shed 4 bases and J shed 3 bases, with 13 bases lying between them. The CDR3 DNA reads TGCAGCGTTGTGGCCCTGGTAGGTGGGGCCAACGTCCTGACTTTC. It encodes CSVVALVGGANVLTF.

The chain is built from TRBV11-2 and TRBJ2-4; 7 bases agree with TRBD2. The CDR3 totals 12 residues. Germline CDR1 is SGHAT and CDR2 is FQNNGV. Losses at the gene ends were 5 bases for V and 11 bases for J; bases not matched to a gene: 6. The CDR3 coding sequence is TGTGCCAGCAGCCCCGGGGGGACCTTTCAGTACTTC. Protein: CASSPGGTFQYF.

The chain joins TRBV28 to TRBJ1-2; D unclear. Trimming removed 4 bases at V and 9 bases at J, with 9 bases between. Germline V gene data show CDR1 as MDHEN and CDR2 as SYDVKM. The CDR3 consists of 11 residues. The CDR3 DNA sequence: TGTGCCAGCAGTTGGGCCCTGAGCTACACCTTC. Translating gives CASSWALSYTF.

This clone has a handful of counts. The rearrangement links TRBV5-6 to TRBJ2-7; a weak D match, TRBD2 (6 bases). The germline CDR1 and CDR2 sequences are SGHDT and YYEEEE. Trimming took 4 bases from V and 3 from J, leaving 11 bases between them. The CDR3 is 13 amino acids. The CDR3 region has the DNA TGTGCCAGCAGCGGGGCGGGGTACTACGAGCAGTACGTC. This translates into CASSGAGYYEQYV.

The genes are TRBV15 and TRBJ2-7; D is perhaps TRBD1 (5 bases). The germline gives CDR1 LNHNV, CDR2 YYDKDF (reference sequence). With 0 bases removed from V and 1 base from J, the gap between germline ends came to 16 bases. The CDR3 is 17 amino acids. CDR3 region: CATSRDRGQGISYEQYV. For the CDR3, the DNA is TGTGCCACCAGCAGAGATAGAGGCCAGGGAATTTCCTACGAGCAGTACGTC.

The J gene is TRBJ1-4, the V gene TRBV6-1, with a weak D call TRBD1 (5 bases). The CDR3 extends over 11 amino acids. With 9 bases removed from V and 7 bases from J, the gap between germline ends came to 9 bases. In germline, CDR1 is MNHNS, CDR2 SASEGT. This CDR3 reads CASLGREKLFF. The CDR3 nucleotides read TGTGCCAGTCTGGGACGTGAAAAACTGTTTTTT.

J is TRBJ1-2 and V is TRBV11-2, with D perhaps TRBD1 (5 bases). CDR3 length equals 16 residues. The germline V gene has CDR1 SGHAT and CDR2 FQNNGV. Between the trimmed V and J ends, which lost 5 bases and 2 bases, there was a span of 18 bases. As DNA, the CDR3 is TGTGCCAGCAGCCCGGGGCACGGGGGAACAAACTATGGCTACACCTTC. Amino acids: CASSPGHGGTNYGYTF.

This sequence joins TRBV6-5 and TRBJ2-3, with a possible D match to TRBD1 (6 bases). V dropped 0 bases and J dropped 4 bases, with 11 bases sitting between them. Germline V gene lookup returns CDR1 MNHEY and CDR2 SVGAGI. The CDR3 has 15 amino acids. Here the CDR3 DNA reads TGTGCCAGCAGTTACTCCGGGACACCGCCAGATACGCAGTATTTT. Its translation is CASSYSGTPPDTQYF.

The genes are TRBV19 and TRBJ2-7; possibly TRBD2 for D (6 bases). The V gene's germline CDR1 is LNHDA and CDR2 SQIVND (reference sequence). The CDR3 runs to 14 residues. The V gene lost 5 bases and the J gene lost 0 bases, with 11 bases spanning the gap. Here the CDR3 DNA reads TGTGCCAGTAGTCCGCGGGGATCCTCCTACGAGCAGTACTTC. Protein sequence: CASSPRGSSYEQYF.

This chain joins TRBV6-1 and TRBJ1-4; 8 bases agree with TRBD1. The ends lost 4 bases at V and 7 bases at J; junction bases unmatched: 11. The CDR3 length is 16 residues. CDR1 and CDR2 from the germline V gene are MNHNS and SASEGT. Here the CDR3 DNA reads TGTGCCAGCAGTGCGTCACGGACAGGGAGGGCTGAAAAACTGTTTTTT. It is translated as CASSASRTGRAEKLFF.